This note documents a single T cell receptor beta chain sequence. Its antigen is unknown. Sorting gave populations that all exceeded 95% purity. The sample belongs to a study of beta chain features in type 1 diabetes. General study findings and limits: Patients' naive, central memory and regulatory TCRB repertoires appeared more alike than those of healthy donors. Type 1 diabetes patients had TCRB CDR3s that were shorter (moderately but significantly so) in all four CD4+ subsets. For type 1 diabetes patients, VDJ junctions showed fewer insertions and more deletions.

V trimming: 6 bases; J trimming: 0 bases; junction bases outside the gene matches: 7. The CDR3 has 16 residues. Germline V gene sequence: CDR1 ENHRY, CDR2 SYGVKD. Expressed TCRB transcripts got sequenced, as all isolated RNA was reverse transcribed. An average of about 3.5 million reads was obtained for naive, central memory and regulatory T cell samples. The data were produced by immunoSEQ multiplex PCR, yet TCRdb's version contains in-frame clones alone and is incomplete. Found here are about 300,000 clones, approximately 13% of them singletons; the top ten hold about 0.015%. This chain joins TRBV10-3 and TRBJ2-3; 9 nucleotides match TRBD2. The origin of this receptor is a woman aged 18-30 years with type 1 diabetes. Sequenced material: naive CD4+ T cells from blood. In DNA form, the CDR3 reads TGTGCCATCAGGGCAAGCCTAGCGGGAAGCACAGATACGCAGTATTTT. As protein: CAIRASLAGSTDTQYF.